The sequence of this TCR beta chain was determined in a study of cytomegalovirus exposure and HLA in healthy donors. This clone appeared a single time. Its antigen is not known. Study results and limitations: The study found most TCR sequences rare, yet found some public TCRs in many donors. An analysis was carried out later, and it reportedly showed fewer N-insertions in an Asian-associated ancestry cluster than the 666-donor mean. Most TCR beta V segments were productive about 87% or about 30% of the time in an earlier analysis.

Researchers ran the PCR with 60 Vbeta and 13 Jbeta primers. TCRdb's copy holds only in-frame clones and misses some; the assay was immunoSEQ multiplex PCR. The sample lists under 90,000 clones, 74% seen once, with over 7.5% in the top ten. The sequencing sample was made of PBMCs. This clonotype originated in a middle-aged man in good health and CMV-seropositive.

CDR3 bases: TGTGCCAGCAGCTTAGTGCCAGGGGATGGCTACACCTTC. Encoded protein: CASSLVPGDGYTF. The rearrangement links TRBV7-8 to TRBJ1-2; TRBD1 might be the D (6 bases). V dropped 1 base and J dropped 6 bases, with 9 bases sitting between them. The CDR3 covers 13 residues. Per germline, CDR1 SGHVS and CDR2 FQNEAQ.